This is a list of T cell receptor beta chains from one sample in a study of blood T cell repertoires in COVID-19. Libraries were prepared by immunoSEQ multiplex PCR; TCRdb keeps only in-frame clonotypes and omits some of them. The sample holds over 150,000 clones, around 85% seen once. The sample was peripheral blood. These receptors originate from a man in his sixties with COVID-19, enrolled during active disease. Both conserved end residues are part of each CDR3. Fields, in order: J gene, clone size, D gene, V gene, CDR3 protein, CDR3 DNA. D genes are given only for firm matches. For some rows the clone size is stated as once, few or many, or as a class when expanded; others skip it.

TRBJ1-5 once NA TRBV7-6 CASSFGVHQPQHF TGTGCCAGCAGCTTCGGAGTCCATCAGCCCCAGCATTTT
TRBJ1-1 few NA TRBV6-5 CASSYGQGGTEAFF TGTGCCAGCAGTTACGGCCAGGGAGGCACTGAAGCTTTCTTT
TRBJ1-5 once TRBD1 TRBV4-3 CASSQGRQGADNQPQHF TGCGCCAGCAGCCAAGGGCGACAGGGGGCGGACAATCAGCCCCAGCATTTT
TRBJ2-7 NA TRBD2 TRBV19 CASSNGPAASGTYEQYF TGTGCCAGTAGTAATGGCCCCGCGGCTAGCGGAACCTACGAGCAGTACTTC
TRBJ2-3 NA TRBD2 TRBV5-1 CASSVQLAGENTQYF TGCGCCAGCAGCGTACAACTAGCGGGGGAAAATACGCAGTATTTT
TRBJ2-1 NA NA TRBV30 CAYTRSSYNEQFF TGTGCCTATACTAGGAGCTCCTACAATGAGCAGTTCTTC
TRBJ2-1 NA TRBD1 TRBV29-1 CSVNDRGSYNEQFF TGCAGCGTCAATGACAGGGGCTCCTACAATGAGCAGTTCTTC
TRBJ2-5 few TRBD1 TRBV5-4 CASSTGQGHETQYF TGTGCCAGCAGCACCGGACAGGGGCACGAGACCCAGTACTTC
TRBJ2-5 NA NA TRBV20-1 CSATEAVLETQYF TGCAGTGCTACTGAGGCGGTGTTGGAGACCCAGTACTTC
TRBJ2-7 NA NA TRBV5-1 CASSVGGGSYEQYF TGCGCCAGCAGCGTGGGAGGCGGCTCCTACGAGCAGTACTTC
TRBJ1-5 NA TRBD1 TRBV19 CASRPLRDRVGNQPQHF TGTGCCAGTAGACCCCTGAGGGACAGGGTCGGCAATCAGCCCCAGCATTTT
TRBJ1-1 NA TRBD1 TRBV18 CASSPGQGRNTEAFF TGTGCCAGCTCACCAGGACAGGGTAGGAACACTGAAGCTTTCTTT
TRBJ1-2 NA TRBD1 TRBV9 CASSTRDSNYGYTF TGTGCCAGCAGCACCCGGGACAGTAACTATGGCTACACCTTC
TRBJ2-2 NA NA TRBV19 CASTQGGNTGELFF TGTGCCAGTACGCAGGGAGGGAACACCGGGGAGCTGTTTTTT
TRBJ2-7 once NA TRBV7-9 CASSLNRNGRAGYEQYF TGTGCCAGCAGCTTAAATCGTAACGGCAGGGCAGGCTACGAGCAGTACTTC
TRBJ1-2 NA TRBD1 TRBV4-3 CASSQDAGQGKGYTF TGCGCCAGCAGCCAAGATGCGGGACAGGGGAAAGGCTACACCTTC
TRBJ1-1 once TRBD1 TRBV4-3 CASSSAGGTEAFF TGCGCCAGCAGCTCGGCAGGGGGCACTGAAGCTTTCTTT
TRBJ2-7 NA NA TRBV10-1 CASSESRSYEQYF TGCGCCAGCAGTGAGTCGCGATCCTACGAGCAGTACTTC
TRBJ2-7 NA TRBD1 TRBV7-2 CASSLAGTGTYEQYF TGTGCCAGCAGCTTAGCCGGGACAGGGACCTACGAGCAGTACTTC
TRBJ2-2 NA NA TRBV28 CASRPQGSGTGELFF TGTGCCAGCAGACCTCAGGGGAGTGGCACCGGGGAGCTGTTTTTT
TRBJ1-6 NA NA TRBV19 CASSIDRQGTNSPLHF TGTGCCAGTAGTATAGACCGTCAGGGAACTAATTCACCCCTCCACTTT
TRBJ2-3 NA TRBD2 TRBV2 CASSKMTSGSTDTQYF TGTGCCAGCAGTAAGATGACTAGCGGGTCCACAGATACGCAGTATTTT
TRBJ1-5 once NA TRBV28 CASSQLLTANQPQHF TGTGCCAGCAGTCAATTGCTGACAGCGAATCAGCCCCAGCATTTT
TRBJ1-6 NA NA TRBV27 CASSLGLHSYNSPLHF TGTGCCAGCAGTTTGGGGCTTCACTCCTATAATTCACCCCTCCACTTT
TRBJ1-3 NA TRBD1 TRBV9 CASSATGGSGGNTIYF TGTGCCAGCAGCGCCACAGGGGGTTCGGGTGGAAACACCATATATTTT
TRBJ2-3 NA TRBD2 TRBV7-3 CASSLTGGRAPGGTDTQYF TGTGCCAGCAGCTTAACGGGCGGGAGGGCCCCGGGGGGCACAGATACGCAGTATTTT
TRBJ2-2 few NA TRBV7-2 CASSLAVSTGELFF TGTGCCAGCAGCTTAGCGGTTAGCACCGGGGAGCTGTTTTTT
TRBJ2-7 NA TRBD1 TRBV6-2/TRBV6-3 CASSPAGTGKFEQYF TGTGCCAGCAGCCCCGCCGGGACAGGGAAATTCGAGCAGTACTTC
TRBJ2-1 NA TRBD2 TRBV27 CASRLAPNNEQFF TGTGCCAGCAGACTAGCGCCTAACAATGAGCAGTTCTTC
TRBJ2-5 NA TRBD2 TRBV12-3/TRBV12-4 CASRFSGRETQYF TGTGCCAGCAGGTTTAGCGGGCGGGAGACCCAGTACTTC
TRBJ2-1 NA TRBD1 TRBV5-1 CASSAGQGTNYNEQFF TGCGCCAGCAGCGCCGGACAGGGGACTAACTACAATGAGCAGTTCTTC
TRBJ2-7 NA TRBD2 TRBV18 CASSPPSGSEQYF TGTGCCAGCTCACCACCAAGCGGGAGCGAGCAGTACTTC
TRBJ1-1 once NA TRBV6-5 CASPGTSEAFF TGTGCCAGCCCCGGGACATCTGAAGCTTTCTTT
TRBJ1-1 NA TRBD1 TRBV24-1 CATSEGTGGRGTEAFF TGTGCCACCAGTGAAGGTACAGGGGGCAGAGGCACTGAAGCTTTCTTT
TRBJ2-1 NA TRBD2 TRBV3-1/TRBV3-2 CASSQEFTAGVPQGYYNEQFF TGTGCCAGCAGCCAAGAGTTTACAGCGGGAGTGCCTCAAGGTTACTACAATGAGCAGTTCTTC
TRBJ1-1 NA NA TRBV6-6 CASSTVTVGNTEAFF TGTGCCAGCAGTACGGTGACAGTCGGCAACACTGAAGCTTTCTTT
TRBJ1-2 NA NA TRBV28 CASRKQGLGYTF TGTGCCAGCAGAAAACAGGGTTTGGGCTACACCTTC
TRBJ1-3 NA NA TRBV5-6 CASSLVGFYSGNTIYF TGTGCCAGCAGCTTGGTCGGTTTTTACTCTGGAAACACCATATATTTT
TRBJ1-2 NA NA TRBV6-2/TRBV6-3 CASSDPRTGNYGYTF TGTGCCAGCAGTGATCCTAGAACGGGGAACTATGGCTACACCTTC
TRBJ1-1 NA NA TRBV19 CASSLGGEPMNTEAFF TGTGCCAGTAGCCTGGGGGGGGAACCCATGAACACTGAAGCTTTCTTT
TRBJ1-2 NA TRBD1 TRBV5-1 CASSLGDRDNYGYTF TGCGCCAGCAGCTTGGGTGACAGGGATAACTATGGCTACACCTTC
TRBJ2-7 NA NA TRBV9 CASSTDEGGEQYF TGTGCCAGCAGCACAGATGAAGGGGGAGAGCAGTACTTC
TRBJ1-5 NA NA TRBV18 CASSPGPNQPQHF TGTGCCAGCTCACCGGGCCCTAATCAGCCCCAGCATTTT
TRBJ2-1 NA TRBD2 TRBV19 CASSPWTSGGPGNEQFF TGTGCCAGTAGTCCTTGGACTAGCGGGGGGCCGGGGAATGAGCAGTTCTTC
TRBJ2-5 NA NA TRBV7-8 CASSLAGRGRETQYF TGTGCCAGCAGCTTAGCAGGCAGGGGCCGAGAGACCCAGTACTTC